The source of this T cell receptor (beta chain) is a study of T cell changes during pregnancy in multiple sclerosis. Using immunoSEQ multiplex PCR, the repertoire was profiled, and TCRdb retains in-frame clones only, with some absent. This repertoire shows roughly 99,000 clones, around 92% found once; its top ten account for 0.65% to 0.9%. Per germline, CDR1 SNHLY and CDR2 FYNNEI. V was pared by 2 bases and J by 4 bases, with 3 bases between. This CDR3 is 12 amino acids long. The chain recombines TRBV2 with TRBJ1-5; D is unresolved. The material was peripheral blood, obtained in the third trimester of pregnancy. The clonotype comes from a female donor in good health, enrolled as a control in a pregnancy study. The CDR3 bases are TGTGCCAGCAGTGAACGTAATCAGCCCCAGCATTTT. Amino acids: CASSERNQPQHF. The full variable domain, in which reference TRBV2 and TRBJ1-5 provide the parts outside the CDR3, is EPEVTQTPSHQVTQMGQEVILRCVPISNHLYFYWYRQILGQKVEFLVSFYNNEISEKSEIFDDQFSVERPDGSNFTLKIRSTKLEDSAMYFCASSERNQPQHFGDGTRLSIL.